This TCR beta chain was obtained from a study of blood T cell repertoires in COVID-19. Looking at the study overall: The United States, Italy and Spain provided the acute and convalescent COVID-19 samples. T cells, B-cell-depleted T cells, or PBMCs provided the cDNA or gDNA that served as material.

Authors' data handling: Amplification of reference gene primers provided the estimated nucleated cell counts. Repertoires were generated with immunoSEQ multiplex PCR, while TCRdb's copy carries only in-frame clones and drops some. Clonal size and the V and J genes are those of that table, whereas D and trimming came from the DNA. The sample lists more than 200,000 clones, approximately 86% occurring once. The germline V and J ends were trimmed by 2 bases and 5 bases, with 7 bases remaining between them. Germline-derived CDR1 and CDR2 are MNHNY and SVGAGI (reference sequence). This CDR3 contains 12 residues.

The chain has TRBV6-6 and TRBJ2-7; D is ambiguous. Specimen: peripheral blood. This clonotype was sampled from a young man with active or convalescent COVID-19. CDR3 sequence (DNA): TGTGCCAGCAGTTACGGTGGGCACGAGCAGTACTTC. Its protein product is CASSYGGHEQYF.